This T cell receptor (beta chain) was identified during a study of cytotoxic CD8 clonotypes in ibrutinib-treated CLL. This CDR3 region has 19 residues. Germline V lookup: CDR1 MNHEY, CDR2 SMNVEV (reference sequence). Trimming stripped 1 base from V and 0 bases from J, with 16 bases between. Here immunoSEQ multiplex PCR was the method, and the copy in TCRdb shows in-frame clones only, minus some. Counted here are around 33,000 clones, about 70% occurring once; the ten biggest clones make up about 30%. The chain employs TRBV27 and TRBJ2-6; maybe TRBD1 (6 bases). The specimen was PBMCs, collected before ibrutinib treatment. This TCR came from a human donor with chronic lymphocytic leukemia. The CDR3 loop reads CASSLFSGQIYSGANVLTF. The CDR3 nucleotides are TGTGCCAGCAGTTTATTCTCCGGACAGATCTACTCTGGGGCCAACGTCCTGACTTTC.